The 2 T cell receptor beta chains in this list originate from one sample, sequenced in a study of blood T cell repertoires in COVID-19. The repertoire was sequenced with immunoSEQ multiplex PCR; TCRdb's copy has only in-frame clones and lacks some. The data hold 250,000 to 300,000 clones, with approximately 88% observed a single time. The sequencing sample was made of peripheral blood. The receptors were gathered from a middle-aged woman who had recovered from COVID-19.

This clone was seen a handful of times. This rearrangement joins TRBV6-5 to TRBJ2-7; 10 bases line up with TRBD1. After removal of 5 bases from V and 6 bases from J, the junction contained 10 bases not matched to a gene. Germline V lookup: CDR1 MNHEY, CDR2 SVGAGI. The length of the CDR3 is 15 residues. In nucleotides, the CDR3 is TGTGCCAGCAGTACCAACCGGGACAGGGGATCCGAGCAGTACTTC. This translates into CASSTNRDRGSEQYF.

J is TRBJ2-1 and V is TRBV6-5; D ambiguous. V was clipped by 2 bases and J by 8 bases, with 7 bases between them. Germline V CDR1 and CDR2: MNHEY, SVGAGI. The CDR3 covers 12 residues. The chain's CDR3 is CASSYGLDEQFF. The CDR3 DNA reads as TGTGCCAGCAGTTACGGGCTCGATGAGCAGTTCTTC.